This TCR beta chain was observed in a study of T cell responses to AZD1222 COVID-19 vaccine. Sequencing used immunoSEQ multiplex PCR; TCRdb keeps in-frame clones, though not all of them. The sample carries fewer than 120,000 clones, roughly 92% recorded once. The CDR3 runs 16 residues. Notes on this clone: Its antigen is as yet unknown.

Researchers grouped second doses given at about 4 or about 12 weeks into one pool. Study observations and caveats: Seropositive status at baseline applied to only a handful of AZD1222 recipients. Reportedly, close to half of spike-specific TCRs are directed against unmutated variant regions.

The chain combines TRBV7-5 with TRBJ1-3. TRBV7-5 is an annotated pseudogene. The source material was peripheral blood, sampled 28 days after the second AZD1222 dose. This TCR was sampled from an adult who received the AZD1222 COVID-19 vaccine. Here the CDR3 reads CVRSLRRVCSGNTIYF. The CDR3 DNA reads as TGTGTCAGAAGCCTGCGTAGGGTTTGCTCTGGAAACACCATATATTTT.